Sequencing of this T cell receptor beta chain was carried out in a study of shared clonotypes between healthy human individuals. This CDR3 comprises 16 residues. The germline gives CDR1 MNHEY, CDR2 SMNVEV (reference sequence). V lost 10 bases to trimming and J lost 4 bases; unmatched junction nucleotides: 18. Assay used: immunoSEQ multiplex PCR; TCRdb lists only in-frame clones, some missing. The data show more than 1,200,000 clones, around 98.5% seen once. V usage is TRBV27 and J usage is TRBJ2-7; TRBD2 matches 8 bases. The TCR sequence derives from a man aged 30-40 years in good health. What was sequenced was naive CD4+ T cells sorted from blood. Documented subset: CD45RA+ positively selected. CDR3 sequence (DNA): TGTGCCACCAACGCCCCGCGTACCAGCGGGAGTTACGAGCAGTACTTC. It codes for CATNAPRTSGSYEQYF.